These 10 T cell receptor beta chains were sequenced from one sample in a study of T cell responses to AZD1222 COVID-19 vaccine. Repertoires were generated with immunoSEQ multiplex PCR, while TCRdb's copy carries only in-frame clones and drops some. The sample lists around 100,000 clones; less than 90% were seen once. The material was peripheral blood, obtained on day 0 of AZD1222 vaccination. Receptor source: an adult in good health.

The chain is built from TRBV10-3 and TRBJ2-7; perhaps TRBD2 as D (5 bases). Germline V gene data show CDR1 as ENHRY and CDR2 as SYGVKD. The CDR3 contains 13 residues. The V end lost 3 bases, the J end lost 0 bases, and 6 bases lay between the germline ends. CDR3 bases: TGTGCCATCAGTGAAGGACTCTCCTACGAGCAGTACTTC. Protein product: CAISEGLSYEQYF.

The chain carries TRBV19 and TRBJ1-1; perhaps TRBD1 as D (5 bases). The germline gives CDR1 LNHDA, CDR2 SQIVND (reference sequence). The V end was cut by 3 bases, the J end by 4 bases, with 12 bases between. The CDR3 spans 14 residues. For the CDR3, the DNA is TGTGCCAGTAGTATCCAGGGTCGGGGCACTGAAGCTTTCTTT. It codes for CASSIQGRGTEAFF. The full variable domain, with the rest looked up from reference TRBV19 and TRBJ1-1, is DGGITQSPKYLFRKEGQNVTLSCEQNLNHDAMYWYRQDPGQGLRLIYYSQIVNDFQKGDIAEGYSVSREKKESFPLTVTSAQKNPTAFYLCASSIQGRGTEAFFGQGTRLTVV.

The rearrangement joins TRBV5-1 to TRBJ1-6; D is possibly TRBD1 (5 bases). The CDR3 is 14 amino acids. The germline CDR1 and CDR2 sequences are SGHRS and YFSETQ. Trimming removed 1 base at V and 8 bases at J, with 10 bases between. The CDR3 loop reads CASSLNPRDSPLHF. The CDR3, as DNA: TGCGCCAGCAGCTTGAACCCCAGGGATTCACCCCTCCACTTT.

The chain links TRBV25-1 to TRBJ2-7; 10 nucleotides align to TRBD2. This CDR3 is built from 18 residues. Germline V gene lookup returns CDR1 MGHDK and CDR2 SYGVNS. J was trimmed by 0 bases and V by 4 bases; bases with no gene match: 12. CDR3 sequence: CASSGGRTSGSSSYEQYF. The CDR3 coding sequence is TGTGCCAGCAGTGGGGGCAGGACTAGCGGTTCGAGCTCCTACGAGCAGTACTTC.

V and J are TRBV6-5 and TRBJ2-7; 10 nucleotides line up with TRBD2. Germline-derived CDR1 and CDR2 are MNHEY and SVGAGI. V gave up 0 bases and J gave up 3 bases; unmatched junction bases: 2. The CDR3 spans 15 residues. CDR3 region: CASSYSSSGSYEQYF. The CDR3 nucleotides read TGTGCCAGCAGTTACTCGTCTAGCGGGAGCTACGAGCAGTACTTC.

CDR3 nucleotide sequence: TGTGCCAGCAGTTCGAGCGGGAGGGCCTACAATGAGCAGTTCTTC. Its translation: CASSSSGRAYNEQFF. The chain carries TRBV28 and TRBJ2-1, with 10 bases identical to TRBD2. V shed 4 bases and J 2 bases; nucleotides not matched to a gene: 2. The V gene's germline CDR1 is MDHEN and CDR2 SYDVKM. The CDR3 has 15 amino acids. Looking up the rest from reference TRBV28 and TRBJ2-1 gives the full variable domain: DVKVTQSSRYLVKRTGEKVFLECVQDMDHENMFWYRQDPGLGLRLIYFSYDVKMKEKGDIPEGYSVSREKKERFSLILESASTNQTSMYLCASSSSGRAYNEQFFGPGTRLTVL.

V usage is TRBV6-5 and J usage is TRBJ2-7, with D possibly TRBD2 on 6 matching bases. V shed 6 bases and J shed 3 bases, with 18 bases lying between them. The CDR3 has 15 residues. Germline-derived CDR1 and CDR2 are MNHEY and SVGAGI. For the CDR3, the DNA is TGTGCCAGCAGCCCATCGCAGGGACTTTACTACGAGCAGTACTTC. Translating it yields CASSPSQGLYYEQYF.

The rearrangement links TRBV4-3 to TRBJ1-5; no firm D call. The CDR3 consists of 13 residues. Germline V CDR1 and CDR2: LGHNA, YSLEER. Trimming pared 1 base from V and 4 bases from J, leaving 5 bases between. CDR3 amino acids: CASSQAENQPQHF. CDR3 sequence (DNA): TGCGCCAGCAGCCAAGCTGAAAATCAGCCCCAGCATTTT.

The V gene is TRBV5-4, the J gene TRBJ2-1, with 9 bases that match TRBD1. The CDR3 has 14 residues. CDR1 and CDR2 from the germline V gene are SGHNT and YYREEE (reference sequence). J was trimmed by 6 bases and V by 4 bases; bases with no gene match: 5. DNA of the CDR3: TGTGCCAGCAGCGCCGGGACAGGGACCAATGAGCAGTTCTTC. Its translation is CASSAGTGTNEQFF.

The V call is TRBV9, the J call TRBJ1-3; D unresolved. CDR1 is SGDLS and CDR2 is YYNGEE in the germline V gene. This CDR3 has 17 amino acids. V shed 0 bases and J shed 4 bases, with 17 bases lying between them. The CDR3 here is CASSVGWGGVAGNTIYF. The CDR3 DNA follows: TGTGCCAGCAGCGTAGGGTGGGGTGGCGTGGCGGGAAACACCATATATTTT.